A selection of T cell receptor beta chains follows, all from one sample in a study of technical replicates of blood from several donors. Assay used: immunoSEQ multiplex PCR; TCRdb lists only in-frame clones, some missing. Here the sample spans roughly 69,000 clones, about 97% being singletons. Sequencing used T cells isolated from PBMCs. The receptors originated from a human donor in good health. Each CDR3 is given without its conserved first and last residue.

J | V | CDR3
TRBJ1-1 | TRBV9 | ASSGDRGLNTEAF
TRBJ1-5 | TRBV7-3 | ASSLEVNQPQH
TRBJ2-1 | TRBV18 | ASSPGIAGVDEQF
TRBJ1-2 | TRBV6-5 | ASSYSKGSDGYT
TRBJ1-4 | TRBV6-6 | ASSKEGAESEKLF
TRBJ2-6 | TRBV7-9 | ASSPLAGGEWVGANVLT
TRBJ1-5 | TRBV6-5 | ASSPFQGAHQPQH
TRBJ1-6 | TRBV30 | AWTSGMDSPLH
TRBJ2-1 | TRBV6-6 | ASSWSAGGGNNEQF
TRBJ1-1 | TRBV4-1 | ASSQYTDTEAF
TRBJ2-1 | TRBV21-1 | ASSLPGTVYNEQF
TRBJ2-7 | TRBV5-1 | ASLPAGRPHEQY
TRBJ2-1 | TRBV10-3 | AMGTGGFLEF
TRBJ1-3 | TRBV19 | ASSLPTGGSGNTIY
TRBJ1-2 | TRBV4-1 | ASSQELWATNYGYT
TRBJ2-7 | TRBV6-5 | ASNKPGQIYEQY
TRBJ1-1 | TRBV9 | ASSVDGDTEAF
TRBJ1-2 | TRBV4-1 | ASSQEPGGGTGSNYGYT
TRBJ1-4 | TRBV28 | ASSPTGATNEKLF
TRBJ2-7 | TRBV7-3 | ASSLSGSGEEQY
TRBJ2-7 | TRBV10-3 | AISLTGEGHEQY
TRBJ1-1 | TRBV7-3 | ASSPGLWTEAF
TRBJ2-7 | TRBV4-1 | ASSQELERFYEQY
TRBJ2-2 | TRBV27 | ASSFLGVGGAGELF
TRBJ1-2 | TRBV9 | ASSASGRDSNYGYT
TRBJ2-2 | TRBV5-1 | ASSKRAGEGSRTGELF
TRBJ2-7 | TRBV30 | AWASVLGYEQY
TRBJ2-2 | TRBV30 | AWSPLGGARNTGELF
TRBJ1-2 | TRBV13 | ASSLGSGHSPSRGYT
TRBJ2-7 | TRBV4-2 | ASSLPGLAYEQY
TRBJ2-5 | TRBV14 | ASSQDLPGETQY
TRBJ2-7 | TRBV27 | ASSLIAGRPYEQY
TRBJ2-7 | TRBV30 | AWTSGGYEQY
TRBJ2-2 | TRBV9 | ASSAPDRGWSGELF
TRBJ2-1 | TRBV2 | ASKTGTSYNEQF